Listed below are T cell receptor beta chains from one sample, sequenced in a study of cytomegalovirus exposure and HLA in healthy donors. The repertoire was sequenced with immunoSEQ multiplex PCR; TCRdb's copy has only in-frame clones and lacks some. This sample has some 100,000 clones, with roughly 74% found just once. Sequenced material: PBMCs. The receptors originated from a woman younger than 30 in good health and CMV-seropositive. CDR3s include the opening cysteine and the closing phenylalanine or tryptophan. Fields, in order: clone size, V gene, J gene, D gene, CDR3 DNA, CDR3 protein. The D gene is left open where the match is weak. Some rows have no size entry. The others give once, few or many, or a class for an expanded clone.

NA	TRBV7-2	TRBJ2-3	TRBD2	TGTGCCAGCAGCTTAGCACTAGCGGGGGGGCCGCGTACAGATACGCAGTATTTT	CASSLALAGGPRTDTQYF
NA	TRBV19	TRBJ2-7	TRBD1	TGTGCCAGTAGCGATTACGGGACAGGCTACTCCTACGAGCAGTACTTC	CASSDYGTGYSYEQYF
once	TRBV28	TRBJ2-1	NA	TGTGCCAGCAGGTTGCAGAGCGGCTCCTACAATGAGCAGTTCTTC	CASRLQSGSYNEQFF
few	TRBV6-1	TRBJ1-2	NA	TGTGCCAGCACCGTGGGAGACATGCCTACCTATGGCTACACCTTC	CASTVGDMPTYGYTF
few	TRBV29-1	TRBJ1-4	NA	TGCAGCGTTGAAACAGGAACTAATGAAAAACTGTTTTTT	CSVETGTNEKLFF
NA	TRBV28	TRBJ1-6	TRBD1	TGTGCCAGCAGTCCACCGACAGGGGATAATTCACCCCTCCACTTT	CASSPPTGDNSPLHF
NA	TRBV4-3	TRBJ1-2	NA	TGCGCCAGCAGCCAAGGCCGGGGTTCTAACTATGGCTACACCTTC	CASSQGRGSNYGYTF
NA	TRBV5-4	TRBJ1-2	NA	TGTGCCAGCAGCCCGAGGGAGGAGTATGGCTACACCTTC	CASSPREEYGYTF
NA	TRBV7-9	TRBJ2-1	NA	TGTGCCAGCAGCTTAGACCTCAGGGGCAATGAGCAGTTCTTC	CASSLDLRGNEQFF
NA	TRBV4-2	TRBJ2-2	NA	TGTGCCAGCAGCCAACCGAGCGCCAGAAACACCGGGGAGCTGTTTTTT	CASSQPSARNTGELFF
once	TRBV12-5	TRBJ2-3	NA	TGTGCTAGTGGTTTCTCAGGGGGGACAGATACGCAGTATTTT	CASGFSGGTDTQYF
NA	TRBV19	TRBJ1-2	NA	TGTGCCAGTAGTATATCAGCAGGAGGCTATGGCTACACCTTC	CASSISAGGYGYTF
NA	TRBV11-3	TRBJ2-1	TRBD1	TGTGCCAGCAGCTTAACAGGGGAAGAGCAGTTCTTC	CASSLTGEEQFF
NA	TRBV30	TRBJ2-3	NA	TGTGCCTGGACCCTCGACAGGGAGGCAGATACGCAGTATTTT	CAWTLDREADTQYF
NA	TRBV7-9	TRBJ1-2	TRBD1	TGTGCCAGCCTCCCCGGGACAGGGGGCTACACCTTC	CASLPGTGGYTF
NA	TRBV6-5	TRBJ1-2	TRBD1	TGTGCCAGCGGCGGACAGGGATTGGCCTACACCTTC	CASGGQGLAYTF
NA	TRBV15	TRBJ1-5	NA	TGTGCCACCAGCAGAGCCTACAGGAATCAGCCCCAGCATTTT	CATSRAYRNQPQHF
NA	TRBV29-1	TRBJ2-2	NA	TGCAGCGTTGATAGACTTAACACCGGGGAGCTGTTTTTT	CSVDRLNTGELFF
NA	TRBV5-4	TRBJ1-1	TRBD1	TGTGCCAGCAGCTCTTCGACAGGGGGCGTTGCTGCAGCTTTCTTT	CASSSSTGGVAAAFF
NA	TRBV20-1	TRBJ1-5	NA	TGCAGCTGGGGGGGGCCCCAGCATTTT	CSWGGPQHF
NA	TRBV29-1	TRBJ2-3	TRBD2	TGCAGCGTTGTGCGGGGGGGCACAGATACGCAGTATTTT	CSVVRGGTDTQYF
NA	TRBV19	TRBJ1-1	NA	TGTGCCAGTAGTATAGTGAGGGCAGGAATACGCACTGAAGCTTTCTTT	CASSIVRAGIRTEAFF
NA	TRBV6-6	TRBJ2-1	TRBD2	TGTGCCAGCAAAAGGCTAGCGGGGTTCAATGAGCAGTTCTTC	CASKRLAGFNEQFF
NA	TRBV5-4	TRBJ2-1	NA	TGTGCCAGCAGCGTGTCCGGGAGAGGGCCAAGGAATGAGCAGTTCTTC	CASSVSGRGPRNEQFF
NA	TRBV7-9	TRBJ2-6	NA	TGTGCCAGCAGCAAAGAACAGGTTGCTGGGGCCAACGTCCTGACTTTC	CASSKEQVAGANVLTF
few	TRBV13	TRBJ2-7	TRBD2	TGTGCCAGCAGCCCCGGACTAGCGGGGGGGAACTCCTACGAGCAGTACTTC	CASSPGLAGGNSYEQYF
NA	TRBV7-8	TRBJ1-1	NA	TGTGCCAGCAGCGCCAATCGAGGGGGTTTGAACACTGAAGCTTTCTTT	CASSANRGGLNTEAFF
NA	TRBV7-3	TRBJ2-7	NA	TGTGCCAGCAGCAACAACAGGGGAGGCGAGCAGTACTTC	CASSNNRGGEQYF
NA	TRBV19	TRBJ2-2	NA	TGTGCCAGTATGGCAGGATTGAACACCGGGGAGCTGTTTTTT	CASMAGLNTGELFF
NA	TRBV27	TRBJ1-4	NA	TGTGCCAGCAAAGGCGGGAGGGCCGGGGAAAAACTGTTTTTT	CASKGGRAGEKLFF
NA	TRBV7-2	TRBJ1-5	NA	TGTGCCAGCAGTCGTACAGGGTTTGGCAATCAGCCCCAGCATTTT	CASSRTGFGNQPQHF
NA	TRBV6-4	TRBJ1-6	NA	TGTGCCAGCGCCAAGCAGGGATCTAATTCACCCCTCCACTTT	CASAKQGSNSPLHF
few	TRBV7-2	TRBJ1-2	NA	TGTGCCAGCAGCAACACAGGGGGCTACACCTTC	CASSNTGGYTF
NA	TRBV7-2	TRBJ2-7	TRBD2	TGTGCCAGCAGCCCAACCCGGACTAGCGGGGGCCTCTACGAGCAGTACTTC	CASSPTRTSGGLYEQYF
NA	TRBV2	TRBJ1-6	NA	TGTGCCAGTACGGGGGAGGTTCGATCACCCCTCCACTTT	CASTGEVRSPLHF
NA	TRBV9	TRBJ2-7	NA	TGTGCCAGCAGCGTCTCGGGTTTTACCTACGAGCAGTACTTC	CASSVSGFTYEQYF
NA	TRBV12-1	TRBJ1-2	NA	TGTGCCAGCAGCTTTTCGGGAACTAACTATGGCTACACCTTC	CASSFSGTNYGYTF
NA	TRBV5-1	TRBJ2-1	TRBD1	TGCGCCAGCAGCTTGAACGGGCAGGGGGCTGGCAATGAGCAGTTCTTC	CASSLNGQGAGNEQFF
once	TRBV5-1	TRBJ2-3	TRBD2	TGCGCCAGCAGCTTGGCCGGCGGGAGGGCCGGTACAGATACGCAGTATTTT	CASSLAGGRAGTDTQYF
few	TRBV4-3	TRBJ2-3	TRBD2	TGCGCCAGCAGCCAAGATCTAACGGGGGGGCTCCTGGCAGATACGCAGTATTTT	CASSQDLTGGLLADTQYF
NA	TRBV28	TRBJ1-2	NA	TGTGCCAGCAGCCCCGCCCAGTCTAACTATGGCTACACCTTC	CASSPAQSNYGYTF
NA	TRBV5-1	TRBJ2-3	NA	TGCGCCAGCAGGCCGGGTGGAGATACGCAGTATTTT	CASRPGGDTQYF
few	TRBV29-1	TRBJ2-7	TRBD2	TGCAGCGGTCGACTAGCGGGAGCACCCTACGAGCAGTACTTC	CSGRLAGAPYEQYF
NA	TRBV21-1	TRBJ1-5	NA	TGTGCCAGCAGCAAACAAAATCAGCCCCAGCATTTT	CASSKQNQPQHF
NA	TRBV15	TRBJ1-2	NA	TGTGCCACCAGCAGACCCGGGACTGGCTCCTATGGCTACACCTTC	CATSRPGTGSYGYTF
NA	TRBV7-3	TRBJ2-3	NA	TGTGCCAGCAGCTTAGGGAGTCGAGCAGACACAGATACGCAGTATTTT	CASSLGSRADTDTQYF
NA	TRBV7-2	TRBJ2-5	NA	TGTGCCAGCAGCTTAACTAGTACGGGGACCCAGTACTTC	CASSLTSTGTQYF
NA	TRBV6-5	TRBJ2-7	TRBD2	TGTGCCAGCAGTTACCGCCGGGCCGGGGGGAACTACGAGCAGTACTTC	CASSYRRAGGNYEQYF
NA	TRBV6-4	TRBJ2-3	TRBD2	TGTGCCAGGTTCCTGGCGGGGGGACCTGGAGATACGCAGTATTTT	CARFLAGGPGDTQYF
once	TRBV19	TRBJ2-7	NA	TGTGCCAGTAGCCCCCGCGGGGACAGCTCCTACGAGCAGTACTTC	CASSPRGDSSYEQYF
NA	TRBV2	TRBJ2-3	TRBD2	TGTGCCAGCAGCGAACTAGCGGGGTACACAGATACGCAGTATTTT	CASSELAGYTDTQYF
NA	TRBV15	TRBJ1-6	NA	TGTGCCACCAGCGCCGGGGTGGGAGGTGGGGCCCTCCACTTT	CATSAGVGGGALHF
NA	TRBV6-5	TRBJ1-5	NA	TGTGCCAGCAGTTACTCGGAGGGTAGGCCCCAGCATTTT	CASSYSEGRPQHF
NA	TRBV19	TRBJ2-5	NA	TGTGCCAGTAGCCCAGGACTGCAAGAGACCCAGTACTTC	CASSPGLQETQYF